Below, 32 T cell receptor beta chains from the same sample are listed, as sequenced in a study of cytomegalovirus exposure and HLA in healthy donors. PCR was performed using 60 Vbeta and 13 Jbeta primers. Using immunoSEQ multiplex PCR, the repertoire was profiled, and TCRdb retains in-frame clones only, with some absent. The sample shows some 170,000 clones, around 80% of them seen only once. Sample: PBMCs. These receptors all come from a man aged 18 to 30 in good health and CMV-seropositive.

The chain has TRBV29-1 and TRBJ1-1, with D uncertain. With 3 bases removed from V and 1 base from J, the gap between germline ends came to 9 bases. The germline V gene has CDR1 SQVTM and CDR2 ANQGSEA. The CDR3 length is 13 residues. This CDR3 is CSVERRWNTEAFF. CDR3 nucleotides: TGCAGCGTTGAGCGGCGGTGGAACACTGAAGCTTTCTTT.

The chain uses TRBV5-1 and TRBJ2-1; TRBD2 agrees at 11 bases. With V trimmed by 4 bases and J by 9 bases, 12 bases remained unmatched. This CDR3 contains 16 residues. Germline V gene data show CDR1 as SGHRS and CDR2 as YFSETQ. The CDR3 sequence: CASSPDLAGGTTEQFF. The CDR3 nucleotides are TGCGCCAGCAGCCCCGATCTAGCGGGAGGTACTACTGAGCAGTTCTTC.

This CDR3 is CASSVLAGLNTGELFF. In nucleotides, the CDR3 is TGTGCCAGCAGTGTCCTAGCGGGATTGAACACCGGGGAGCTGTTTTTT. The V call is TRBV6-1, the J call TRBJ2-2, with 9 bases matching TRBD2. This CDR3 region has 16 residues. Germline CDR1 is MNHNS and CDR2 is SASEGT. Trimming removed 4 bases from V and 1 base from J; junction bases left unmatched: 4.

This clone was counted once. The chain couples TRBV7-9 to TRBJ2-5, with D possibly TRBD2 on 6 matching bases. The germline V gene encodes CDR1 SEHNR and CDR2 FQNEAQ (reference sequence). V dropped 7 bases and J dropped 13 bases, with 16 bases sitting between them. This CDR3 comprises 11 residues. The CDR3 region is CASTYTDYPYF. The CDR3 DNA follows: TGTGCCAGCACCTACACGGACTACCCGTACTTC.

This sequence joins TRBV6-5 and TRBJ2-5, with D maybe TRBD2 (5 bases). V shed 4 bases and J shed 4 bases, with 10 bases lying between them. The germline CDR1 and CDR2 sequences are MNHEY and SVGAGI. The CDR3 is 13 amino acids. Here the CDR3 DNA reads TGTGCCAGCAGTTCCCGTCGGGGAGAGACCCAGTACTTC. As protein: CASSSRRGETQYF.

This clone occurred a few times. V and J are TRBV9 and TRBJ1-3; D perhaps matches TRBD1 (6 bases). The CDR3 totals 18 residues. V dropped 0 bases and J dropped 4 bases, with 20 bases sitting between them. The germline CDR1 and CDR2 sequences are SGDLS and YYNGEE. The CDR3 DNA reads TGTGCCAGCAGCGTAGATGTTAGACAGGCGTTGTCCGGAAACACCATATATTTT. Its protein product is CASSVDVRQALSGNTIYF.

CDR3 protein: CASSLGLAGTDTQYF. The CDR3 DNA reads as TGTGCCAGCAGTCTGGGACTAGCGGGCACAGATACGCAGTATTTT. The V and J genes are TRBV2 and TRBJ2-3, with 11 nucleotides matching TRBD2. Losses at the gene ends were 5 bases for V and 1 base for J; bases not matched to a gene: 2. The germline gives CDR1 SNHLY, CDR2 FYNNEI. This CDR3 has 15 amino acids.

The chain combines TRBV18 with TRBJ2-7, with TRBD2 as a possible D gene (6 bases). The length of the CDR3 is 13 residues. V was trimmed by 3 bases and J by 7 bases, leaving 13 bases between them. Germline V gene data show CDR1 as KGHSH and CDR2 as LQKENI. The CDR3 region is CASSPSTGEEQYF. CDR3 DNA: TGTGCCAGCTCACCTTCTACGGGGGAAGAGCAGTACTTC.

The genes are TRBV16 and TRBJ2-3; 7 bases are a match to TRBD2. The trim removed 4 bases at V and 3 bases at J, leaving 10 bases unmatched. The CDR3 totals 16 residues. The germline V gene has CDR1 KGHSY and CDR2 FQNENV. Here the CDR3 DNA reads TGTGCCAGCAGCCCCCCGTTGCGGGAGTTAACAGATACGCAGTATTTT. This sequence encodes CASSPPLRELTDTQYF.

J is TRBJ1-4 and V is TRBV25-1; D gene uncertain. The germline V gene has CDR1 MGHDK and CDR2 SYGVNS. Trimming took off 4 bases at V and 17 bases at J, with 14 bases between the two ends. The CDR3 runs 11 residues. CDR3 coding DNA: TGTGCCAGCAGTGTTAGCCTGGCGTTTTTTTTT. Its translation: CASSVSLAFFF.

This clone was seen only a few times. The chain has TRBV2 and TRBJ1-5; 8 positions match TRBD1. Germline trimming cut 7 bases from V and 2 bases from J; bases unmatched to any gene: 4. The germline gives CDR1 SNHLY, CDR2 FYNNEI. The CDR3 loop spans 14 amino acids. The CDR3 coding sequence is TGTGCCAGCAAAACAGGGGGACGCAATCAGCCCCAGCATTTT. Translated: CASKTGGRNQPQHF. The whole variable domain, remainder taken from reference TRBV2 and TRBJ1-5, is EPEVTQTPSHQVTQMGQEVILRCVPISNHLYFYWYRQILGQKVEFLVSFYNNEISEKSEIFDDQFSVERPDGSNFTLKIRSTKLEDSAMYFCASKTGGRNQPQHFGDGTRLSIL.

The J gene is TRBJ1-2, the V gene TRBV7-2; TRBD1 agrees at 10 bases. V shed 4 bases and J 8 bases; nucleotides not matched to a gene: 4. In germline, CDR1 is SGHTA, CDR2 FQGNSA. The CDR3 has 13 residues. CDR3: CASSSGQGGGYTF. In DNA, the CDR3 is TGTGCCAGCAGCTCCGGACAGGGGGGAGGCTACACCTTC.

This clone was picked up one time. The chain combines TRBV9 with TRBJ2-1; 8 positions match TRBD2. Looked up from germline, CDR1 is SGDLS and CDR2 is YYNGEE. This CDR3 has 16 residues. V shed 4 bases, J shed 4 bases, and the junction held 10 bases outside the gene matches. CDR3 region: CASSPRGSGTYNEQFF. CDR3 sequence (DNA): TGTGCCAGCAGCCCCCGGGGTAGCGGGACTTACAATGAGCAGTTCTTC.

This clone was seen once. V is TRBV29-1 and J is TRBJ2-7, with 11 bases that match TRBD1. With V trimmed by 4 bases and J by 7 bases, 6 bases remained unmatched. Germline CDR1 SQVTM, CDR2 ANQGSEA. This CDR3 has 13 amino acids. For the CDR3, the DNA is TGCAGCGTTGTCCGGGACAGGGGGGAGGAGCAGTACTTC. Protein: CSVVRDRGEEQYF.

The rearrangement links TRBV27 to TRBJ2-7; weak D call: TRBD1 (6 bases). The CDR3 extends over 13 amino acids. The germline V and J ends were trimmed by 3 bases and 7 bases, with 13 bases remaining between them. Per the germline V gene, CDR1 is MNHEY and CDR2 is SMNVEV (reference sequence). The CDR3 coding sequence is TGTGCCAGCAGTTTGGGCAGGGGATTTGAGCAGTACTTC. Protein product: CASSLGRGFEQYF.

The chain combines TRBV4-3 with TRBJ1-4; 7 bases are a match to TRBD1. This CDR3 comprises 16 residues. V lost 0 bases and J lost 5; bases outside the gene matches: 6. Germline CDR1 LGHNA, CDR2 YSLEER. DNA for the CDR3: TGCGCCAGCAGCCAAGATCAAGGGGGCAGGAATGAAAAACTGTTTTTT. This codes for CASSQDQGGRNEKLFF.

The J gene is TRBJ2-5, the V gene TRBV20-1, with TRBD1 as a possible D gene (5 bases). Germline V gene lookup returns CDR1 DFQATT and CDR2 SNEGSKA (reference sequence). The V gene lost 6 bases and the J gene lost 1 base, with 6 bases spanning the gap. This CDR3 is 11 amino acids long. CDR3 sequence (DNA): TGCAGTGCAAGGGGCCAAGAGACCCAGTACTTC. It codes for CSARGQETQYF.

The V gene is TRBV4-2, the J gene TRBJ2-7; 8 bases are a match to TRBD2. V gave up 1 base and J gave up 2 bases; unmatched junction bases: 10. The germline V gene has CDR1 LGHNA and CDR2 YNFKEQ. This CDR3 is 17 amino acids long. The CDR3, as DNA: TGTGCCAGCAGCCAAGTTGGGAGCGGGGGTGTCCCCTACGAGCAGTACTTC. Protein product: CASSQVGSGGVPYEQYF.

The CDR3: CSVGGRGGQPQHF. The CDR3 DNA follows: TGCAGCGTTGGTGGCAGGGGTGGCCAGCCCCAGCATTTT. The V gene is TRBV29-1, the J gene TRBJ1-5; D is perhaps TRBD1 (6 bases). The CDR3 contains 13 residues. Germline V gene data show CDR1 as SQVTM and CDR2 as ANQGSEA. Trimming cost V 4 bases and J 7 bases, with 14 bases left between them.

The chain employs TRBV2 and TRBJ1-4; D might be TRBD1 (5 bases). This CDR3 is 13 amino acids long. The V end was cut by 5 bases, the J end by 5 bases, with 9 bases between. CDR1 and CDR2 from the germline V gene are SNHLY and FYNNEI. The CDR3 reads CASSKDKNEKLFF. The CDR3 DNA sequence: TGTGCCAGCAGTAAGGACAAAAATGAAAAACTGTTTTTT.

V is TRBV6-1 and J is TRBJ2-1; D might be TRBD2 (6 bases). Germline CDR1 MNHNS, CDR2 SASEGT. The CDR3 is 16 residues long. V lost 6 bases and J lost 10, with 25 bases in between. CDR3 residues: CASREPGRPESREQFF. DNA of the CDR3: TGTGCCAGCAGAGAACCCGGGAGACCGGAATCCAGGGAGCAGTTCTTC.

V and J are TRBV5-4 and TRBJ2-6; 7 bases line up with TRBD1. Germline trimming cut 1 base from V and 2 bases from J; bases unmatched to any gene: 9. This CDR3 region has 18 residues. The germline gives CDR1 SGHNT, CDR2 YYREEE (reference sequence). CDR3 in DNA: TGTGCCAGCAGCTTGTTACGCCAGGGGGTAACTGGGGCCAACGTCCTGACTTTC. Amino acid sequence: CASSLLRQGVTGANVLTF.

The genes are TRBV27 and TRBJ2-1, with 10 bases matching TRBD2. The junction had 15 bases not matched to a gene; V was cut back by 2 bases and J by 8 bases. The CDR3 extends over 18 amino acids. From germline, CDR1 is MNHEY and CDR2 SMNVEV (reference sequence). The CDR3 region has the DNA TGTGCCAGCAGTTTACTGTCTAGCGGGGGCCTATCTATGGATGAGCAGTTCTTC. Translation gives CASSLLSSGGLSMDEQFF.

As to this clone: An end of the junction does not agree with germline; a read error may underlie this. The rearrangement joins TRBV5-4 to TRBJ2-1; D might be TRBD1 (6 bases). The CDR3 consists of 13 residues. Germline CDR1 is SGHNT and CDR2 is YYREEE (reference sequence). The CDR3 DNA reads TGTGCCAGCAGCTTTCCCAGGGGAGATCTCCTGGTCTTC. Protein product: CASSFPRGDLLVF.

This chain connects TRBV5-1 to TRBJ1-5; D ambiguous. CDR3 length: 15 residues. The V gene lost 0 bases and the J gene lost 1 base, with 8 bases spanning the gap. CDR1 SGHRS and CDR2 YFSETQ come from the germline V gene. CDR3 in DNA: TGCGCCAGCAGCTTGGACGGGGAGAGCAATCAGCCCCAGCATTTT. It translates to CASSLDGESNQPQHF.

V is TRBV27 and J is TRBJ1-1, with a weak D call TRBD1 (6 bases). The CDR3 runs to 15 residues. Trimming took 6 bases from V and 3 from J, leaving 17 bases between them. The V gene's germline CDR1 is MNHEY and CDR2 SMNVEV (reference sequence). CDR3 sequence reads: CASRKQGYGDTEAFF. CDR3 DNA: TGTGCCAGCAGGAAACAGGGTTATGGGGACACTGAAGCTTTCTTT.

The V call is TRBV29-1, the J call TRBJ2-7, with 9 bases that match TRBD1. J gave up 2 bases and V 6 bases, and 5 bases lay outside the gene matches. The CDR3 length is 13 residues. Germline assignment: CDR1 SQVTM and CDR2 ANQGSEA. As DNA, the CDR3 is TGCAGCGTGAGAAGGACAGGGGCCTACGAGCAGTACTTC. It codes for CSVRRTGAYEQYF.

Comment on this clone: The identical CDR3 is also encoded by other nucleotide sequences in the sample. V gene TRBV7-9 combines with J gene TRBJ1-5, with D possibly matching TRBD1 (6 bases). The CDR3 runs 14 residues. Germline V gene data show CDR1 as SEHNR and CDR2 as FQNEAQ (reference sequence). Trimming removed 5 bases at V and 6 bases at J, with 14 bases between. CDR3 in DNA: TGTGCCAGCAGCCTTGGGGGGGCAGGTCAGCCCCAGCATTTT. Encoded protein: CASSLGGAGQPQHF.

The rearrangement uses TRBV19 and TRBJ2-3; D perhaps matches TRBD2 (6 bases). The length of the CDR3 is 15 residues. Germline V lookup: CDR1 LNHDA, CDR2 SQIVND (reference sequence). Trimming shortened V by 3 bases and J by 5 bases, and 15 bases separated the two germline ends. CDR3 DNA sequence: TGTGCCAGTAGTATGGGCAGGGCAGCGGGAGATACGCAGTATTTT. Amino acids: CASSMGRAAGDTQYF.

The V gene is TRBV30, the J gene TRBJ2-2, with TRBD1 matching 8 bases. The germline V gene has CDR1 GTSNPN and CDR2 SVGIG (reference sequence). V was clipped by 3 bases and J by 5 bases; unmatched bases: 11. This CDR3 has 16 amino acids. CDR3 nucleotide sequence: TGTGCCTGGAGGACCGTCAGGGGGCGGCAAACCGGGGAGCTGTTTTTT. Translating gives CAWRTVRGRQTGELFF.

CDR3 DNA sequence: TGCGCCAGCAGCTTGGTAGGGGACAGCTACGAGCAGTACTTC. As protein: CASSLVGDSYEQYF. The chain carries TRBV5-1 and TRBJ2-7, with TRBD1 matching 7 bases. Per germline, CDR1 SGHRS and CDR2 YFSETQ. The V gene end was trimmed by 0 bases and the J gene end by 3 bases; junction bases not matched to a gene: 3. This CDR3 is 14 amino acids long.

The J gene is TRBJ1-5, the V gene TRBV4-1; tentative D call: TRBD1 (6 bases). Trimming shortened V by 1 base and J by 6 bases, and 13 bases separated the two germline ends. This CDR3 comprises 15 residues. Germline loops: CDR1 MGHRA, CDR2 YSYEKL. Here the CDR3 DNA reads TGCGCCAGCAGCCAAGTAGGGACATACCCTCAGCCCCAGCATTTT. Its translation is CASSQVGTYPQPQHF.